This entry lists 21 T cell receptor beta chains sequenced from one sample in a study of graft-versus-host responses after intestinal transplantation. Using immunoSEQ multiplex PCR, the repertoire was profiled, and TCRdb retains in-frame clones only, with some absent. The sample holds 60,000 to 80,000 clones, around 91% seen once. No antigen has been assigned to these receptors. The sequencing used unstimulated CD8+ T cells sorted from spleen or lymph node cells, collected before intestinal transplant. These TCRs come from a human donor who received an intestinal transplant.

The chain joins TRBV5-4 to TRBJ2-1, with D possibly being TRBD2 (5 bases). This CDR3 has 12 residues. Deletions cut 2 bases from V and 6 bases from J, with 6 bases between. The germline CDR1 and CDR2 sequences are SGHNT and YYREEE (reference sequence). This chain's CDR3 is CASSFGSNEQFF. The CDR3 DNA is TGTGCCAGCAGCTTTGGGAGCAATGAGCAGTTCTTC. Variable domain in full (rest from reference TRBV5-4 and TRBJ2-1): ETGVTQSPTHLIKTRGQQVTLRCSSQSGHNTVSWYQQALGQGPQFIFQYYREEENGRGNFPPRFSGLQFPNYSSELNVNALELDDSALYLCASSFGSNEQFFGPGTRLTVL.

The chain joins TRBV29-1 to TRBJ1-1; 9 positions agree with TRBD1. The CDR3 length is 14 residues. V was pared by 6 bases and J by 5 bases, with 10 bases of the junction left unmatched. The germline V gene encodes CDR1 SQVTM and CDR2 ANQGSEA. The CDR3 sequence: CSVEQGAPGTEAFF. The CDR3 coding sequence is TGCAGCGTGGAACAGGGGGCCCCGGGGACTGAAGCTTTCTTT.

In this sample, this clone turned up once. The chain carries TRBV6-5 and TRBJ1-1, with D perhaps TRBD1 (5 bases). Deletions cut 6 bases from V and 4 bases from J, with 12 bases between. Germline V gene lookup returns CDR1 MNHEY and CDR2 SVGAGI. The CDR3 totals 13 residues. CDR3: CASRAGVSTEAFF. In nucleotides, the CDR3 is TGTGCCAGCAGGGCGGGGGTGAGCACTGAAGCTTTCTTT.

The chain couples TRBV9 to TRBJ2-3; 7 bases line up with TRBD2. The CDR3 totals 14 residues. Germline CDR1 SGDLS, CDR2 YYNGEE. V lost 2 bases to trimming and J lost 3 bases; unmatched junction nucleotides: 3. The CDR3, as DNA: TGTGCCAGCAGCGTTTGGGGGGGTACAGATACGCAGTATTTT. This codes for CASSVWGGTDTQYF.

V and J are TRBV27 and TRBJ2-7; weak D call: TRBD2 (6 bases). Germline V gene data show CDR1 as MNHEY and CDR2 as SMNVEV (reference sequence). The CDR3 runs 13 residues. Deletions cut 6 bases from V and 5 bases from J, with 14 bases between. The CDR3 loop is CASSPTRAHEQYF. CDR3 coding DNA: TGTGCCAGCAGCCCGACTAGGGCCCACGAGCAGTACTTC.

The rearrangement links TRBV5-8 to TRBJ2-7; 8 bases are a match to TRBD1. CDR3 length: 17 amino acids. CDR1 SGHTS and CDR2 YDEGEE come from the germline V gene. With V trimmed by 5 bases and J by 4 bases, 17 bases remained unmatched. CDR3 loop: CASSREIYRDRHYEQYF. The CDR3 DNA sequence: TGTGCCAGCAGTCGCGAGATCTACCGGGACAGGCATTACGAGCAGTACTTC.

DNA for the CDR3: TGCGCCAGCAGCTTGTCGGCAGGGGAAGACGAGCAGTACTTC. Residues: CASSLSAGEDEQYF. The V and J genes are TRBV5-1 and TRBJ2-7, with D maybe TRBD1 (6 bases). The germline V gene has CDR1 SGHRS and CDR2 YFSETQ. The CDR3 sequence is 14 residues long. V was pared by 1 base and J by 5 bases, with 13 bases between. The variable domain in full, with the rest retrieved from reference TRBV5-1 and TRBJ2-7, is KAGVTQTPRYLIKTRGQQVTLSCSPISGHRSVSWYQQTPGQGLQFLFEYFSETQRNKGNFPGRFSGRQFSNSRSEMNVSTLELGDSALYLCASSLSAGEDEQYFGPGTRLTVT.

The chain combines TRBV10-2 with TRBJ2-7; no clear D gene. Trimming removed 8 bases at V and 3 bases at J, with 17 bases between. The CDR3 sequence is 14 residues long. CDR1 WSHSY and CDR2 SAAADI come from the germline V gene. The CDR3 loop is CASSPDLVGYEQYF. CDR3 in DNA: TGCGCCAGCTCCCCTGACTTAGTCGGCTACGAGCAGTACTTC.

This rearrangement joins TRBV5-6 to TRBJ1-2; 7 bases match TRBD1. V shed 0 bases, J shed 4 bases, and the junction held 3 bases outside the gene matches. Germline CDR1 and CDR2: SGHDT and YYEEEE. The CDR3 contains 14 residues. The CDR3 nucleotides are TGTGCCAGCAGCTTGGCGGGACAGCCCTATGGCTACACCTTC. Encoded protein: CASSLAGQPYGYTF.

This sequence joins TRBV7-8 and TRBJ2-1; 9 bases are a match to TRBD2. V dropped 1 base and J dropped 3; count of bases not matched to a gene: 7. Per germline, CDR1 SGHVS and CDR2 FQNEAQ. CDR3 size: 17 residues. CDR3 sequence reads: CASSLGVASGVYNEQFF. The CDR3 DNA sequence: TGTGCCAGCAGCTTAGGGGTTGCTAGCGGGGTCTACAATGAGCAGTTCTTC.

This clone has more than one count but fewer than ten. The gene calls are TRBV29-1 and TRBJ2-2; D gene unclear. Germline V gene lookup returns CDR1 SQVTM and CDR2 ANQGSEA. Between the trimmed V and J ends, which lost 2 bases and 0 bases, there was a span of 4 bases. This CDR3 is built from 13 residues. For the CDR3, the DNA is TGCAGCGTTGAACACACGAACACCGGGGAGCTGTTTTTT. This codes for CSVEHTNTGELFF.

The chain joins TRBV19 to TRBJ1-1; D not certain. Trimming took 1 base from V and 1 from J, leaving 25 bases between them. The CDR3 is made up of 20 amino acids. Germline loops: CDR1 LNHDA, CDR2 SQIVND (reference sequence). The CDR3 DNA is TGTGCCAGTAGTATAGTCCACTACTCGGACGCAGGACTTACGAACACTGAAGCTTTCTTT. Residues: CASSIVHYSDAGLTNTEAFF. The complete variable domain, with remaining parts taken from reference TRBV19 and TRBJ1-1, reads DGGITQSPKYLFRKEGQNVTLSCEQNLNHDAMYWYRQDPGQGLRLIYYSQIVNDFQKGDIAEGYSVSREKKESFPLTVTSAQKNPTAFYLCASSIVHYSDAGLTNTEAFFGQGTRLTVV.

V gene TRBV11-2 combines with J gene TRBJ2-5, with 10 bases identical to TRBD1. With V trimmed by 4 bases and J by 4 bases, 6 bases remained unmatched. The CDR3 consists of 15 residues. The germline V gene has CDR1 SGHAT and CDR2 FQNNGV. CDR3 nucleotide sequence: TGTGCCAGCAGCTCGCCGGGACAGGGGTTAGAGACCCAGTACTTC. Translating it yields CASSSPGQGLETQYF.

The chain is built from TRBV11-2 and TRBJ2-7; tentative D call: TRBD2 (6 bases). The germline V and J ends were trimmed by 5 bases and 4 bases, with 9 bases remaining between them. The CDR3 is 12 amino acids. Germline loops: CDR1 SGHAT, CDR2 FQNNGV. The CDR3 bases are TGTGCCAGCAGCCCTAGCGTTTACGAGCAGTACTTC. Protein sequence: CASSPSVYEQYF.

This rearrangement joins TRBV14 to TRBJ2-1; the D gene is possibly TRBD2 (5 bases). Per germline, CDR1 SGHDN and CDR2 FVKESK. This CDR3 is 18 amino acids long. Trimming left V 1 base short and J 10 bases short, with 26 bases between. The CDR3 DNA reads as TGTGCCAGCAGCCAAGTCGACCTGGGCCAACTAGTGTCAGAAGAGCAGTTCTTC. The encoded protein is CASSQVDLGQLVSEEQFF.

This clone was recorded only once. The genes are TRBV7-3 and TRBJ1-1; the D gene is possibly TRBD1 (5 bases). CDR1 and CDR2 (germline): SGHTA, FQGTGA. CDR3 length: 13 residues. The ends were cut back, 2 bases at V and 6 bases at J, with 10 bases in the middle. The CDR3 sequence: CASSLWGGAEAFF. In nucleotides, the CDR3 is TGTGCCAGCAGCTTATGGGGCGGGGCTGAAGCTTTCTTT.

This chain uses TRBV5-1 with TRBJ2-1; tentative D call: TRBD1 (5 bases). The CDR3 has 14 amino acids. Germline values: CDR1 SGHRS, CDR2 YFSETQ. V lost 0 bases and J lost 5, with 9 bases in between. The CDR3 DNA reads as TGCGCCAGCAGCTTGGGACAGAGTAACAATGAGCAGTTCTTC. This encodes CASSLGQSNNEQFF.

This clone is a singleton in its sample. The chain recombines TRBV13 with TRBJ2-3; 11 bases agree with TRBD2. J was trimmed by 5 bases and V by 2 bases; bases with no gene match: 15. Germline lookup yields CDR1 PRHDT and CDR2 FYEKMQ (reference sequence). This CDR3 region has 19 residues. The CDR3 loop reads CASSLRGIAGGPKRDTQYF. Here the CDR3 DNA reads TGTGCCAGCAGCTTACGTGGGATAGCGGGGGGGCCTAAAAGAGATACGCAGTATTTT.

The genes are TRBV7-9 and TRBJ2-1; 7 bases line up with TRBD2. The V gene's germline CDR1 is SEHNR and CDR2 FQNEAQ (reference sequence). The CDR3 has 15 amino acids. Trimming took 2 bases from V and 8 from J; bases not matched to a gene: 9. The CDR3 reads CASSLPGGSTHEQFF. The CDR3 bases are TGTGCCAGCAGCTTACCGGGGGGAAGCACACATGAGCAGTTCTTC. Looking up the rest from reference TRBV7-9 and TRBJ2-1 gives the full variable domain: DTGVSQNPRHKITKRGQNVTFRCDPISEHNRLYWYRQTLGQGPEFLTYFQNEAQLEKSRLLSDRFSAERPKGSFSTLEIQRTEQGDSAMYLCASSLPGGSTHEQFFGPGTRLTVL.

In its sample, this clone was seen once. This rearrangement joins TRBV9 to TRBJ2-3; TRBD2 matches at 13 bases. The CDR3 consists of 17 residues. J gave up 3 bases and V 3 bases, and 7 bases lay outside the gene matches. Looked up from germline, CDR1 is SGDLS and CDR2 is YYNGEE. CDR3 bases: TGTGCCAGCAGCGCCCCACTAGCGGGGGGGCCAACAGATACGCAGTATTTT. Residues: CASSAPLAGGPTDTQYF.

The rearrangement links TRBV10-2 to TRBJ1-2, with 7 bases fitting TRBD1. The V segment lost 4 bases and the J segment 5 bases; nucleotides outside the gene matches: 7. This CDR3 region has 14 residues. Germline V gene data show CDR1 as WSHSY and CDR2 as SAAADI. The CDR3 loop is CASSAFTGDYGYTF. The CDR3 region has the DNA TGCGCCAGCAGTGCTTTTACAGGGGATTATGGCTACACCTTC.